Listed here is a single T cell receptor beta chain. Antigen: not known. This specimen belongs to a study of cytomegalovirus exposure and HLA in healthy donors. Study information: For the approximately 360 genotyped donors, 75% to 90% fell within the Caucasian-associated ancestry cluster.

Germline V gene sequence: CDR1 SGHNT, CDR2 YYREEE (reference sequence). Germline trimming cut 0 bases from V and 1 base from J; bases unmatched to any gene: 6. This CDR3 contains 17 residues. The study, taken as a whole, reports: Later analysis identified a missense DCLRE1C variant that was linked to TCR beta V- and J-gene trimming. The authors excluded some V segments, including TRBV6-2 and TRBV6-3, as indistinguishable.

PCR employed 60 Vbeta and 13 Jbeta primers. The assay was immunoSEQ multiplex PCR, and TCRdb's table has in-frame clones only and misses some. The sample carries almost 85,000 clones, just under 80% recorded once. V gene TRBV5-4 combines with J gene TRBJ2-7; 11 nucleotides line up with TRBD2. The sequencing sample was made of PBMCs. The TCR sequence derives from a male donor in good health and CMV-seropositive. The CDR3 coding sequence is TGTGCCAGCAGCTTGGCCCTTGGACTAGCGGGTTCCTACGAGCAGTACTTC. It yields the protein CASSLALGLAGSYEQYF.